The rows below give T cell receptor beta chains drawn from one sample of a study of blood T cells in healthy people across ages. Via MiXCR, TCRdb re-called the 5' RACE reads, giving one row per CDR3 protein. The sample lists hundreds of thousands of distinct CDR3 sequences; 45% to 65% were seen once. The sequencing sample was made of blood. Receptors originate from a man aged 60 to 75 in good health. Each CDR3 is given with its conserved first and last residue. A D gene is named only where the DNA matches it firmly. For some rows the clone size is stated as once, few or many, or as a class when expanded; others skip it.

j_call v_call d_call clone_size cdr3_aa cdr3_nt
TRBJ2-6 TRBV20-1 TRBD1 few CSARGQGGSGANVLTF TGCAGTGCTCGCGGACAGGGGGGGTCTGGGGCCAACGTCCTGACTTTC
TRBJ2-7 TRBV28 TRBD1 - CASSLYRGYEQYF TGTGCCAGCAGTTTATACAGGGGCTACGAGCAGTACTTC
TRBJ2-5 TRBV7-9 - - CASSLGHGRIDQETQYF TGTGCCAGCAGCTTAGGCCACGGCAGAATAGACCAAGAGACCCAGTACTTC
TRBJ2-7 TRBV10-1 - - CASSESTYNEQYF TGCGCCAGCAGTGAGTCCACCTACAATGAGCAGTACTTC
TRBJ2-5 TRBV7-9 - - CASSPRGTGYNEQYF TGTGCCAGCAGCCCACGGGGGACCGGCTACAATGAGCAGTACTTC
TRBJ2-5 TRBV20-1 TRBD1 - CSGSGTVQETQYF TGCAGTGGGTCCGGGACAGTCCAAGAGACCCAGTACTTC
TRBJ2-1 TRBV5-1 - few CASSFRDTQHEQFF TGCGCCAGCAGCTTCCGGGACACCCAACATGAGCAGTTCTTC
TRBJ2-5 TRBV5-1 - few CASSLAVGNQETQYF TGCGCCAGCAGCTTGGCGGTAGGAAACCAAGAGACCCAGTACTTC
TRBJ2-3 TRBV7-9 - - CASSTAGERTDTQYF TGTGCCAGCAGCACCGCAGGGGAGCGAACAGATACGCAGTATTTT
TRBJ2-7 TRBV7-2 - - CASSLTARPRYEQYF TGTGCCAGCAGCTTAACCGCGCGACCACGGTACGAGCAGTACTTC
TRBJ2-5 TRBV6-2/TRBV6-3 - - CASSYSKTRRTQYF TGTGCCAGCAGTTACTCTAAGACTAGAAGGACCCAGTACTTC
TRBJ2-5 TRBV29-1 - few CSGSVFETQYF TGCAGCGGCAGTGTTTTCGAGACCCAGTACTTC
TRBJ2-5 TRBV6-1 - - CASSEPRAQETQYF TGTGCCAGCAGTGAGCCCCGGGCACAAGAGACCCAGTACTTC
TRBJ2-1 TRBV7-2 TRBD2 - CASSLERGGYNEQFF TGTGCCAGCAGCTTAGAACGGGGGGGATACAATGAGCAGTTCTTC
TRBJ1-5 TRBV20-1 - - CSGREGGNQPQHF TGCAGTGGGAGGGAGGGCGGCAATCAGCCCCAGCATTTT
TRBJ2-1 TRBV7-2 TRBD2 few CASSLGTSRYNEQFF TGTGCCAGCAGCTTAGGGACTAGCCGATACAATGAGCAGTTCTTC